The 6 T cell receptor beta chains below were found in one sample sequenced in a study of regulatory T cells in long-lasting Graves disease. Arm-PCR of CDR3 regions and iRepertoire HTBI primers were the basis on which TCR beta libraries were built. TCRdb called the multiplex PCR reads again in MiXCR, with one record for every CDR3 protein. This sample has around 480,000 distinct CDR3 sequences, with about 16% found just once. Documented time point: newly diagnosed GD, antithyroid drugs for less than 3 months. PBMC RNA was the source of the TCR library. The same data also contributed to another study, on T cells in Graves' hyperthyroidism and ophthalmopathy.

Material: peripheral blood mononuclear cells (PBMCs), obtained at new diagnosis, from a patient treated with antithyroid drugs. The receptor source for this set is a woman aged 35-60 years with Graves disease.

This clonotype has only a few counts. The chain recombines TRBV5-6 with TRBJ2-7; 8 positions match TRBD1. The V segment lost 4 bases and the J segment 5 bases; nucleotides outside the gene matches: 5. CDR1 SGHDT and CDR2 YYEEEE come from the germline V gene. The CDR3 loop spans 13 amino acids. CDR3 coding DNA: TGTGCCAGCAGCGCGGACAGGGAAGACGAGCAGTACTTC. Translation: CASSADREDEQYF.

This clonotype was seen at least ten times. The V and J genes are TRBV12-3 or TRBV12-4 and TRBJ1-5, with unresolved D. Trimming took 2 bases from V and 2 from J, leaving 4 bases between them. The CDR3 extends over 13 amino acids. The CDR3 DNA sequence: TGTGCCAGCAGTTTAATCGGCAATCAGCCCCAGCATTTT. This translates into CASSLIGNQPQHF.

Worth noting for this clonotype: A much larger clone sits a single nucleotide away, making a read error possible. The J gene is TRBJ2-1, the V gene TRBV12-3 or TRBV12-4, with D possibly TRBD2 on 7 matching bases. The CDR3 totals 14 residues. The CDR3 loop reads CVSIGGGTYNEQFF. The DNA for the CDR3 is TGTGTCAGCATAGGGGGAGGGACCTACAATGAGCAGTTCTTC.

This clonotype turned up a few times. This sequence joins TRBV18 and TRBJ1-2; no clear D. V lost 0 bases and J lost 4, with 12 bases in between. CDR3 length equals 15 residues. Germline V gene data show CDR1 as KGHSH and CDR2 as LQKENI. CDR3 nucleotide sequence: TGTGCCAGCTCACCACCGGCAGCTCAAGGCTATGGCTACACCTTC. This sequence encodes CASSPPAAQGYGYTF.

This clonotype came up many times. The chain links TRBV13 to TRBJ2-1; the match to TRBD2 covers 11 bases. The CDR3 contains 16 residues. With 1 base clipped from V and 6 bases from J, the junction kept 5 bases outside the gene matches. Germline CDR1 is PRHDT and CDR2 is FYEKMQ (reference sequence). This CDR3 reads CASSLASSGGRNEQFF. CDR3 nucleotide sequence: TGTGCCAGCAGCTTAGCCTCTAGCGGGGGGCGCAATGAGCAGTTCTTC.

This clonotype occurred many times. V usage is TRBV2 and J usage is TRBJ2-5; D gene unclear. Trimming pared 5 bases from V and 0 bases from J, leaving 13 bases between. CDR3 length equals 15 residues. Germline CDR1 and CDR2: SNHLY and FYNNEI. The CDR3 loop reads CASSNESWYQETQYF. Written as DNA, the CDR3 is TGTGCCAGCAGTAATGAATCGTGGTACCAAGAGACCCAGTACTTC.